Listed below are T cell receptor beta chains from one sample, sequenced in a study of technical replicates of blood from a handful of donors. Repertoires were generated with immunoSEQ multiplex PCR, while TCRdb's copy carries only in-frame clones and drops some. The sample carries 90,000 or so clones, around 93% recorded once. Sample: T cells isolated from PBMCs. The receptors stem from a human donor in good health. CDR3s leave out the opening cysteine and the closing phenylalanine or tryptophan. The order of the fields is V gene, CDR3 protein.

v_gene: TRBV11-2; CDR3aa: ASRSGKSSYEQY
v_gene: TRBV15; CDR3aa: ATSREETGSAEAF
v_gene: TRBV4-3; CDR3aa: ASSQGLSGQGLETQY
v_gene: TRBV27; CDR3aa: ASSPYQVYLNTEAF
v_gene: TRBV28; CDR3aa: ASSFQPGIYGYT
v_gene: TRBV29-1; CDR3aa: SVEDEFGVAGTGELF
v_gene: TRBV5-4; CDR3aa: ASSQLAGGYNEQF
v_gene: TRBV27; CDR3aa: ASSAGLAGGNEQF
v_gene: TRBV29-1; CDR3aa: SVEGGQGSTEAF
v_gene: TRBV6-1; CDR3aa: ASSAHRSGGSYEQY
v_gene: TRBV5-8; CDR3aa: ASSLGESQPQH
v_gene: TRBV2; CDR3aa: ASSDRGQGGDQPQH
v_gene: TRBV15; CDR3aa: ALGSGLAGEEQY
v_gene: TRBV11-3; CDR3aa: ASSLVYSKNTEAF
v_gene: TRBV7-2; CDR3aa: ASSLSGLGNTIY
v_gene: TRBV10-3; CDR3aa: AISEYVREPGEQY
v_gene: TRBV27; CDR3aa: ASSLSRGDTQY
v_gene: TRBV7-2; CDR3aa: ASSLGTGGRNTEAF
v_gene: TRBV25-1; CDR3aa: ASSESGSGAF
v_gene: TRBV10-3; CDR3aa: AISEGGGQVSNEQF
v_gene: TRBV30; CDR3aa: AWIKWGYTEAF
v_gene: TRBV10-3; CDR3aa: AISESSGSIDEQY
v_gene: TRBV6-5; CDR3aa: ASSYLDSYSGNTIY
v_gene: TRBV5-5; CDR3aa: ASSLTDSGNTIY
v_gene: TRBV27; CDR3aa: ASSPGRAGNQPQH
v_gene: TRBV4-3; CDR3aa: ASSRHETGASKNIQY
v_gene: TRBV11-2; CDR3aa: ASTAGLSYEQY
v_gene: TRBV14; CDR3aa: ASSPGLLRGKLF
v_gene: TRBV30; CDR3aa: AWRPKGADTQY
v_gene: TRBV19; CDR3aa: ASTLEIADFYNEQF
v_gene: TRBV5-5; CDR3aa: ASSLERVWNTEAF
v_gene: TRBV9; CDR3aa: ASSAGTGRIEDEKLF
v_gene: TRBV2; CDR3aa: ASSGLAGGYQETQY
v_gene: TRBV27; CDR3aa: ASSPRDYGQPQH
v_gene: TRBV10-3; CDR3aa: AIRPATGMNTEAF
v_gene: TRBV4-3; CDR3aa: ASSRLQEGYEQY
v_gene: TRBV6-5; CDR3aa: ATSGIETQY
v_gene: TRBV5-5; CDR3aa: ASSLSGSSYEQY
v_gene: TRBV19; CDR3aa: ASIASYNEQF
v_gene: TRBV29-1; CDR3aa: SVEQGSYEQY